This TCR beta chain was obtained from a study of blood T cell repertoires in COVID-19 (dated by TCRdb to 2018 to 2021). About the study as a whole: For ImmuneRACE Cohort 3, a participant was defined as recovered based on two consecutive negative NP/OP PCR tests, clearance by a healthcare professional, or resolution of symptoms. Where available, HLA class I and class II types were taken from metadata supplied by the sample provider and were not determined by assay-based typing. The dataset comprised deeply sampled blood TCRbeta repertoires from subjects exposed to, actively infected with, or recovered from COVID-19. Collaborator samples came from the United States, Italy and Spain and covered acute and convalescent phases of COVID-19. A de-identified subject ID, COVID-19 status, age in years and sex were almost always included in the sample metadata. Samples came from the ongoing ImmuneRACE study (first 160 participants) plus 1,254 subjects from 6 global collaborators. The repertoires were released in a freely available public database meant as a resource for research on the immune response to SARS-CoV-2. The material from the prospective study consisted of cDNA or gDNA derived from T cells, B-cell-depleted T cells, or PBMCs. What the authors observed across the whole study: Clinical and demographic metadata were provided uncurated, with the amount varying by source and participant.

Concerning this clone itself: Its antigen has not been determined. It has no much larger one-base neighbor in the sample; base qualities were not kept.

TCRbeta CDR3 regions were amplified from genomic DNA by means of the immunoSEQ Assay, a bias-controlled multiplex PCR. In the source study's methods: Within the assay, amplification of reference gene primers was used to estimate how many nucleated cells each sample contained. To quantify the absolute abundance of each unique TCRbeta CDR3 rearrangement, sequence reads were collapsed and filtered. For each sample, productive Simpson clonality was calculated by taking the square root of Simpson's diversity index across productive rearrangements. Held by TCRdb, this immuneACCESS table contains in-frame sequences only and omits some clones. Under half of the omission traces to an unresolved V gene where checked; the cause of the rest is unknown. V, J and clone size derive from that table, while D and trimming were established from the DNA sequence. The sample contains under 300,000 clones, 88% of them found a single time. The ten largest make up 2% to 2.5% of the sample.

CDR1 and CDR2, per the germline V gene (reference sequence), are WNHNN and SYGVQD. Deletion took 3 bases off V and 5 bases off J, with a span of 19 bases between the germline ends. The CDR3, from cysteine to phenylalanine, totals 16 residues. Only the CDR3 portion is preserved as DNA: 48 bases, with reading frame beginning at the first base. Participants in the prospective study were aged roughly 18 to 100 years, lived in under 30 United States geographic areas, and enrolled through a virtual design. In the prospective study, participants were assigned to cohorts based on the clinical history participants reported in a screening survey and a study questionnaire. In the prospective study, mobile phlebotomists collected whole blood, serum and a nasopharyngeal or oropharyngeal swab from each participant. Participants in the prospective study had the option to provide additional blood draws and questionnaires over a roughly 2-month period. Prospective study blood samples were shipped either frozen or at room temperature before DNA extraction.

The V gene is TRBV10-1 and the J gene is TRBJ2-5; the D gene cannot be resolved reliably. Specimen: PBMCs or T cells enriched from blood (not recorded which). The TCR comes from a woman aged 55-70 years in a cohort exposed to, infected with or recovered from COVID-19 (not recorded which). The CDR3 corresponds to CASSDPSAASGETQYF. The DNA sequence reads TGCGCCAGCAGTGACCCCTCCGCGGCCTCCGGGGAGACCCAGTACTTC.